This record concerns one TCR beta chain sequence. Its antigen is as yet unknown. CDR3 length equals 15 residues. Germline CDR1 ENHRY, CDR2 SYGVKD. Trimming cost V 6 bases and J 7 bases; bases outside gene matches: 13. These data originate in a study of response to subunit inactivated influenza vaccine. Via MiXCR, TCRdb re-called the RT-PCR reads, giving one row per CDR3 protein. The table has approximately 480,000 distinct CDR3 sequences, approximately 11% seen once. Study results and caveats: T cells newly recruited by each seasonal influenza vaccination are few, the authors suggested.

The sequence was obtained from a man aged 45 to 65 who received an inactivated influenza vaccine. The chain links TRBV10-3 to TRBJ1-2, with TRBD1 matching 8 bases. The sequencing used PBMCs from blood, collected about 40 days after vaccination. DNA for the CDR3: TGTGCCATCAGACAAAATTCCGGGACAGGAGGTGGCTACACCTTC. Translated, it gives CAIRQNSGTGGGYTF.